The T cell receptor (beta chain) described here comes from a study of T cell changes during pregnancy in multiple sclerosis. Sequencing was performed with immunoSEQ multiplex PCR; in TCRdb, only in-frame clones are kept and a portion is missing. This repertoire shows tens of thousands of clones, around nine tenths found once; its top ten account for around 0.41%. Germline V gene sequence: CDR1 MDHEN, CDR2 SYDVKM. V lost 9 bases and J 0 bases, leaving 12 bases between the germline ends. This CDR3 has 15 residues. The sequenced sample was CD4+ T cells from peripheral blood mononuclear cells, obtained before pregnancy. The sequence came from a female donor with multiple sclerosis, enrolled in a pregnancy study. The chain carries TRBV28 and TRBJ1-6; no clear D. The CDR3 DNA sequence: TGTGCCAGTCTGGGGAGGAGCTCCTATAATTCACCCCTCCACTTT. Translated, it gives CASLGRSSYNSPLHF.